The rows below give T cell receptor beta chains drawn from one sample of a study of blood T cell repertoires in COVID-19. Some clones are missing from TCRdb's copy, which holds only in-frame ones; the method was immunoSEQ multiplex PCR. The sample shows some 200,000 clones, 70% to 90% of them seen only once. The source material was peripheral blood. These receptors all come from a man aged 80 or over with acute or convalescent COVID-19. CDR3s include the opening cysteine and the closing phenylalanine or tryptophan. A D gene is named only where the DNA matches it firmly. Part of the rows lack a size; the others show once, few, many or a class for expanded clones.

CDR3: CASSPQAGGTEAFF
DNA: TGTGCCAGCTCACCCCAAGCAGGGGGCACTGAAGCTTTCTTT
size: -
J: TRBJ1-1
D: TRBD1
V: TRBV18

CDR3: CASSLIPTSPGTDTQYF
DNA: TGTGCCAGCAGCTTAATCCCGACTAGCCCCGGCACAGATACGCAGTATTTT
size: -
J: TRBJ2-3
D: TRBD2
V: TRBV7-3

CDR3: CASSPTGGRGISPLHF
DNA: TGTGCCAGCAGCCCAACAGGGGGCCGCGGTATTTCACCCCTCCACTTT
size: -
J: TRBJ1-6
D: TRBD1
V: TRBV7-6

CDR3: CASSPQGMLAGQYF
DNA: TGTGCCAGCAGTCCACAGGGAATGCTAGCCGGGCAGTACTTC
size: once
J: TRBJ2-7
D: -
V: TRBV27

CDR3: CASSQGAATNEKLFF
DNA: TGTGCCAGCAGCCAGGGGGCCGCAACTAATGAAAAACTGTTTTTT
size: once
J: TRBJ1-4
D: TRBD1
V: TRBV6-6

CDR3: CASSSRGGGTYNEQFF
DNA: TGCGCCAGCAGCAGTCGGGGCGGGGGGACCTACAATGAGCAGTTCTTC
size: -
J: TRBJ2-1
D: TRBD2
V: TRBV5-1

CDR3: CASTNDRANQPQHF
DNA: TGTGCCAGCACGAACGACAGGGCCAATCAGCCCCAGCATTTT
size: -
J: TRBJ1-5
D: TRBD1
V: TRBV2

CDR3: CASSLWTANTGELFF
DNA: TGTGCCAGCAGCTTATGGACAGCCAACACCGGGGAGCTGTTTTTT
size: -
J: TRBJ2-2
D: -
V: TRBV11-2

CDR3: CASSPLVIAGLTDTQYF
DNA: TGTGCCAGCAGTCCCCTCGTGATAGCGGGCCTTACAGATACGCAGTATTTT
size: once
J: TRBJ2-3
D: TRBD2
V: TRBV27

CDR3: CASTRTSGRARTGELFF
DNA: TGTGCCAGCACCCGGACTAGCGGGAGGGCCAGAACCGGGGAGCTGTTTTTT
size: few
J: TRBJ2-2
D: TRBD2
V: TRBV27

CDR3: CAAGGGRLYF
DNA: TGTGCCGCAGGGGGCGGACGTCTATACTTC
size: -
J: TRBJ2-7
D: TRBD1
V: TRBV6-5

CDR3: CSVWTSGSNEQFF
DNA: TGCAGCGTTTGGACTAGCGGGAGCAATGAGCAGTTCTTC
size: -
J: TRBJ2-1
D: TRBD2
V: TRBV29-1

CDR3: CSAAGAGQPQHF
DNA: TGCAGCGCCGCAGGGGCAGGTCAGCCCCAGCATTTT
size: -
J: TRBJ1-5
D: -
V: TRBV29-1

CDR3: CATSRDYPSVNRVGNQPQHF
DNA: TGTGCCACCAGCAGAGATTATCCATCGGTGAACAGGGTTGGCAATCAGCCCCAGCATTTT
size: -
J: TRBJ1-5
D: -
V: TRBV15

CDR3: CASSDRLAANTGELFF
DNA: TGTGCCAGCAGCGACCGACTAGCGGCGAACACCGGGGAGCTGTTTTTT
size: few
J: TRBJ2-2
D: TRBD2
V: TRBV7-2

CDR3: CASSPPPAAQYF
DNA: TGTGCCAGCTCACCCCCCCCGGCGGCCCAGTACTTC
size: -
J: TRBJ2-5
D: -
V: TRBV18

CDR3: CASSVVSGGYNEQFF
DNA: TGTGCCAGCAGCGTAGTTTCGGGAGGTTACAATGAGCAGTTCTTC
size: -
J: TRBJ2-1
D: TRBD2
V: TRBV9

CDR3: CASSLDGSTEAFF
DNA: TGTGCCAGCAGCTTAGACGGGTCCACTGAAGCTTTCTTT
size: -
J: TRBJ1-1
D: -
V: TRBV7-9

CDR3: CASSLLGTSNEQFF
DNA: TGTGCCAGCAGCCTCCTAGGGACTAGCAATGAGCAGTTCTTC
size: -
J: TRBJ2-1
D: TRBD2
V: TRBV7-3

CDR3: CASSLWGVGNNEQFF
DNA: TGTGCCAGCAGCTTATGGGGGGTCGGGAACAATGAGCAGTTCTTC
size: -
J: TRBJ2-1
D: -
V: TRBV7-6

CDR3: CASSQLTARNSPLHF
DNA: TGTGCCAGCTCACAACTGACAGCCCGAAATTCACCCCTCCACTTT
size: once
J: TRBJ1-6
D: -
V: TRBV18

CDR3: CASSRYVKDNEQFF
DNA: TGCGCCAGCAGTCGGTACGTAAAAGACAATGAGCAGTTCTTC
size: -
J: TRBJ2-1
D: -
V: TRBV5-1

CDR3: CASNRDREDEQFF
DNA: TGTGCCAGCAATCGGGACAGGGAAGATGAGCAGTTCTTC
size: -
J: TRBJ2-1
D: TRBD1
V: TRBV6-5

CDR3: CATSVGGPTDTQYF
DNA: TGTGCCACCAGTGTAGGGGGACCCACAGATACGCAGTATTTT
size: -
J: TRBJ2-3
D: -
V: TRBV24-1